The next 23 T cell receptor beta chains were all read from a single sample in a study of T cell changes during pregnancy in multiple sclerosis. TCRdb's copy holds only in-frame clones and misses some; the assay was immunoSEQ multiplex PCR. Of 90,000 or so clones in the sample, approximately 92% were seen once. The sample in question was peripheral blood, obtained in the first trimester of pregnancy. The receptors here all came from a female donor with multiple sclerosis, enrolled in a pregnancy study.

This clone is a singleton in its sample. This chain links TRBV11-2 with TRBJ1-2, with D hard to call. Trimming stripped 4 bases from V and 4 bases from J, with 13 bases between. The germline gives CDR1 SGHAT, CDR2 FQNNGV. The CDR3 is made up of 14 amino acids. The CDR3, as DNA: TGTGCCAGCAGCTCTCTGGCAGGAGGCTATGGCTACACCTTC. Its protein product is CASSSLAGGYGYTF.

The V and J genes are TRBV27 and TRBJ2-3; 7 bases align to TRBD2. The V segment lost 9 bases and the J segment 5 bases; nucleotides outside the gene matches: 8. The CDR3 sequence is 13 residues long. Germline CDR1 reads MNHEY; CDR2 reads SMNVEV (reference sequence). The CDR3 nucleotides are TGTGCCAGTTTCATCCCGGGGGGAGATACGCAGTATTTT. This gives the protein CASFIPGGDTQYF.

V and J are TRBV9 and TRBJ2-1; weak D call: TRBD2 (7 bases). The CDR3 is 17 amino acids. V gave up 2 bases and J gave up 4 bases, with 19 bases separating them. The germline V gene has CDR1 SGDLS and CDR2 YYNGEE. The CDR3 here is CASSVDQGGRAYNEQFF. CDR3 DNA sequence: TGTGCCAGCAGCGTCGACCAAGGGGGGAGGGCGTACAATGAGCAGTTCTTC.

This chain uses TRBV4-1 with TRBJ1-5, with 10 positions matching TRBD1. The V gene end was trimmed by 0 bases and the J gene end by 2 bases; junction bases not matched to a gene: 16. CDR1 is MGHRA, CDR2 YSYEKL, per germline. This CDR3 spans 21 amino acids. Written as DNA, the CDR3 is TGCGCCAGCAGCCAAGAAGATTTTCCGGGACAGGGGTATGTGGGCAATCAGCCCCAGCATTTT. Protein sequence: CASSQEDFPGQGYVGNQPQHF.

This clone was recorded once. The chain couples TRBV2 to TRBJ2-2; D might be TRBD2 (5 bases). Germline V gene sequence: CDR1 SNHLY, CDR2 FYNNEI. The V end lost 6 bases, the J end lost 5 bases, and 16 bases lay between the germline ends. The CDR3 loop spans 15 amino acids. The CDR3 DNA follows: TGTGCCAGCAGCCCTAGTGAAGCGGTGACCGGGGAGCTGTTTTTT. Its translation: CASSPSEAVTGELFF.

The genes are TRBV9 and TRBJ1-4; the D gene is possibly TRBD1 (6 bases). V shed 0 bases and J shed 6 bases, with 15 bases lying between them. Looked up from germline, CDR1 is SGDLS and CDR2 is YYNGEE. This CDR3 has 16 amino acids. The CDR3 loop is CASSVAEGGADEKLFF. The CDR3 DNA sequence: TGTGCCAGCAGCGTAGCTGAGGGGGGGGCGGATGAAAAACTGTTTTTT.

The rearrangement joins TRBV7-2 to TRBJ1-2; D not certain. The ends were cut back, 2 bases at V and 3 bases at J, with 13 bases in the middle. Germline V gene sequence: CDR1 SGHTA, CDR2 FQGNSA. CDR3 length: 15 residues. The CDR3 loop is CASSLIGSGDYGYTF. Written as DNA, the CDR3 is TGTGCCAGCAGCTTAATAGGCTCGGGAGACTATGGCTACACCTTC.

The V call is TRBV29-1, the J call TRBJ1-2; perhaps TRBD1 as D (5 bases). The ends were cut back, 0 bases at V and 7 bases at J, with 18 bases in the middle. CDR3 length equals 15 residues. Looked up from germline, CDR1 is SQVTM and CDR2 is ANQGSEA. The CDR3 bases are TGCAGCGTTGAAGATGACGACAGACAACCAGCTGGCTACACCTTC. It yields the protein CSVEDDDRQPAGYTF.

The chain recombines TRBV25-1 with TRBJ2-7, with a weak D call TRBD1 (5 bases). The length of the CDR3 is 14 residues. The germline CDR1 and CDR2 sequences are MGHDK and SYGVNS. V was cut by 6 bases and J by 2 bases, with 14 bases left in between. CDR3 sequence: CASSPGKSPYEQYF. CDR3 in DNA: TGTGCCAGCAGCCCAGGGAAGTCCCCCTACGAGCAGTACTTC.

This chain joins TRBV6-5 and TRBJ2-1, with 7 bases fitting TRBD2. CDR3 size: 11 residues. CDR1 is MNHEY, CDR2 SVGAGI, per germline. The junction had 3 bases not matched to a gene; V was cut back by 8 bases and J by 8 bases. CDR3 loop: CASGGGYEQFF. For the CDR3, the DNA is TGTGCCAGCGGGGGAGGGTATGAGCAGTTCTTC.

This rearrangement joins TRBV7-9 to TRBJ1-4; TRBD1 aligns across 7 bases. With V trimmed by 3 bases and J by 9 bases, 13 bases remained unmatched. The length of the CDR3 is 16 residues. Looked up from germline, CDR1 is SEHNR and CDR2 is FQNEAQ (reference sequence). The CDR3 spells CASSFLVGTEGKKLFF. The CDR3 DNA follows: TGTGCCAGCAGCTTTTTAGTCGGGACAGAAGGAAAAAAACTGTTTTTT.

This sequence joins TRBV7-2 and TRBJ1-3, with D possibly TRBD1 on 5 matching bases. The CDR3 spans 15 residues. Germline CDR1 reads SGHTA; CDR2 reads FQGNSA. The V and J ends lost 3 bases and 1 base respectively, with 10 bases between them. The CDR3 DNA sequence: TGTGCCAGCAGCTTGAGGTCAGGGTCTGGAAACACCATATATTTT. This sequence encodes CASSLRSGSGNTIYF. Combining the CDR3 with reference TRBV7-2 and TRBJ1-3 gives the whole variable domain GAGVSQSPSNKVTEKGKDVELRCDPISGHTALYWYRQSLGQGLEFLIYFQGNSAPDKSGLPSDRFSAERTGGSVSTLTIQRTQQEDSAVYLCASSLRSGSGNTIYFGEGSWLTVV.

The rearrangement links TRBV18 to TRBJ1-4; D gene ambiguous. Germline loops: CDR1 KGHSH, CDR2 LQKENI. Trimming cost V 3 bases and J 0 bases, with 14 bases left between them. The CDR3 has 17 residues. The CDR3 is CASSPARRAATNEKLFF. The CDR3 nucleotides are TGTGCCAGCTCACCCGCTCGGCGGGCCGCAACTAATGAAAAACTGTTTTTT.

This clone appeared once. The genes are TRBV7-2 and TRBJ2-7, with D possibly being TRBD2 (6 bases). V was shortened by 1 base and J by 2 bases, with 12 bases between the two germline ends. Germline CDR1 reads SGHTA; CDR2 reads FQGNSA. The CDR3 contains 15 residues. The CDR3 spells CASSLEGGSAYEQYF. As DNA, the CDR3 is TGTGCCAGCAGCTTAGAGGGAGGCAGTGCCTACGAGCAGTACTTC.

This chain links TRBV4-1 with TRBJ2-1, with TRBD2 matching over 8 bases. This CDR3 contains 13 residues. Looked up from germline, CDR1 is MGHRA and CDR2 is YSYEKL. The J segment lost 3 bases and the V segment lost 5 bases, leaving 0 bases of the junction unmatched. CDR3 sequence: CASSGTSYNEQFF. The CDR3 DNA sequence: TGCGCCAGCAGCGGGACTAGCTACAATGAGCAGTTCTTC.

The V gene is TRBV7-6, the J gene TRBJ2-2; D is uncertain. The CDR3 loop spans 14 amino acids. Trimming left V 3 bases short and J 3 bases short, with 8 bases between. The germline V gene has CDR1 SGHVS and CDR2 FNYEAQ. The CDR3 loop is CASSLVQYTGELFF. The DNA for the CDR3 is TGTGCCAGCAGCTTGGTTCAGTACACCGGGGAGCTGTTTTTT.

V gene TRBV7-8 combines with J gene TRBJ1-2; TRBD1 agrees at 10 bases. The CDR3 spans 15 residues. V dropped 5 bases and J dropped 3; count of bases not matched to a gene: 6. Germline CDR1 and CDR2: SGHVS and FQNEAQ. CDR3 region: CASSESGTGDYGYTF. For the CDR3, the DNA is TGTGCCAGCAGCGAATCCGGGACAGGGGACTATGGCTACACCTTC.

The chain joins TRBV6-1 to TRBJ2-7; 7 nucleotides align to TRBD1. CDR3 size: 13 residues. Germline V gives CDR1 MNHNS, CDR2 SASEGT. V lost 6 bases to trimming and J lost 3 bases; unmatched junction nucleotides: 5. CDR3 coding DNA: TGTGCCAGCAGGGAACAGGGGTTCTACGAGCAGTACTTC. Its translation is CASREQGFYEQYF.

The V and J genes are TRBV5-1 and TRBJ2-1; TRBD2 might be the D (6 bases). Trimming left V 8 bases short and J 2 bases short, with 14 bases between. Per germline, CDR1 SGHRS and CDR2 YFSETQ. This CDR3 spans 14 amino acids. The CDR3 bases are TGCGCCAGGACCGGGACTCCAGCCTACAATGAGCAGTTCTTC. Translation: CARTGTPAYNEQFF.

CDR3 region: CASRPYRGPTNEKLFF. DNA of the CDR3: TGTGCCAGCAGACCGTACAGGGGGCCAACTAATGAAAAACTGTTTTTT. The J gene is TRBJ1-4, the V gene TRBV28; 9 positions match TRBD1. The CDR3 runs to 16 residues. Germline loops: CDR1 MDHEN, CDR2 SYDVKM. Unmatched junction bases numbered 5, after V lost 6 bases and J lost 0 bases.

The chain has TRBV27 and TRBJ2-7; 7 bases line up with TRBD2. This CDR3 contains 14 residues. J was trimmed by 0 bases and V by 7 bases; bases with no gene match: 6. Per the germline V gene, CDR1 is MNHEY and CDR2 is SMNVEV (reference sequence). The CDR3 DNA sequence: TGTGCCAGCAAGCACCGGGACTACTCCTACGAGCAGTACTTC. The encoded protein is CASKHRDYSYEQYF.

The V call is TRBV5-1, the J call TRBJ2-2, with TRBD2 matching 13 bases. The V and J ends lost 4 bases and 7 bases, in that order; junction bases with no gene match: 13. Germline assignment: CDR1 SGHRS and CDR2 YFSETQ. This CDR3 contains 18 residues. The CDR3 bases are TGCGCCAGCAGCCCCCCGGGACTAGCGGGGCCGGGGGGCGGGGAGCTGTTTTTT. This encodes CASSPPGLAGPGGGELFF. Supplemented by reference TRBV5-1 and TRBJ2-2, the full variable domain reads KAGVTQTPRYLIKTRGQQVTLSCSPISGHRSVSWYQQTPGQGLQFLFEYFSETQRNKGNFPGRFSGRQFSNSRSEMNVSTLELGDSALYLCASSPPGLAGPGGGELFFGEGSRLTVL.

The J gene is TRBJ1-2, the V gene TRBV2, with a tentative D call TRBD1 (6 bases). Trimming took off 3 bases at V and 2 bases at J, with 10 bases between the two ends. The CDR3 covers 14 residues. From germline, CDR1 is SNHLY and CDR2 FYNNEI. The CDR3 loop is CASSDGGSNYGYTF. In DNA form, the CDR3 reads TGTGCCAGCAGTGATGGGGGCTCCAACTATGGCTACACCTTC.